The TCR beta chain under discussion was sequenced for a study of brain T cells in children with intractable seizures. Study-wide results and limits: Clones missing pre-surgery may reflect undersampling of that blood sample.

On this clone itself: The antigen is unknown. The same CDR3 also results from other DNA sequences found in this sample.

The CDR3 is 15 residues long. The germline gives CDR1 MGHRA, CDR2 YSYEKL. With 1 base removed from V and 0 bases from J, the gap between germline ends came to 7 bases. Sequenced by immunoSEQ multiplex PCR; TCRdb stores in-frame clones only, minus some. The data hold 78,000 or so clones, with about 90% observed a single time. Only cases whose brain tissue showed the highest T cell transcript signatures were sequenced. Sequencing was performed on peripheral blood, taken at surgery. The rearrangement links TRBV4-1 to TRBJ2-1; D gene uncertain. The sequence came from a girl aged 2-10 years with Rasmussen encephalitis and intractable seizures. CDR3 amino acids: CASSQVRSSYNEQFF. For the CDR3, the DNA is TGCGCCAGCAGCCAAGTGAGGAGCTCCTACAATGAGCAGTTCTTC.